Sequencing of this T cell receptor beta chain was carried out in a study of T cell repertoires in aging, cancer and after chemotherapy. Study-level background: Paired samples before and after chemotherapy came from chronic lymphocytic leukemia patients on fludarabine- or bendamustine-based regimens. The study, taken as a whole, reports: Thymic emigration or peripheral T cell expansion may be impaired by lymphoid organ infiltration in hematological cancer.

Amplification of TCR beta used genomic DNA extracted from peripheral blood. This clonotype is classed as medium-sized. Its target is unknown. Rearranged V-D-J TRB sequences were amplified with a mixed TRB-A/B primer pool. TCRdb redid the calling of the multiplex PCR reads with MiXCR, one entry per CDR3 protein. This table holds around 680 distinct CDR3 sequences, more than 30% found once. The CDR3 is 15 amino acids. Germline V CDR1 and CDR2: GTSNPN, SVGIG (reference sequence). Trimming took off 4 bases at V and 0 bases at J, with 15 bases between the two ends. The specimen sequenced was blood. The V and J genes are TRBV30 and TRBJ1-2; D ambiguous. The sequence was collected from a human donor with a blood cancer. CDR3 bases: TGTGCCTGGACGGGGATCCTACAGTCTAACTATGGCTACACCTTC. Its translation is CAWTGILQSNYGYTF.